Listed below are T cell receptor beta chains from one sample, sequenced in a study of blood T cell repertoires in COVID-19. TCRdb's table, derived via immunoSEQ multiplex PCR, lists solely in-frame clones and lacks some. The data hold about 160,000 clones, with approximately 93% observed a single time. Sequencing was done on a sample of peripheral blood. These receptors were collected from an older woman with COVID-19, enrolled during active disease. The CDR3 runs from the conserved cysteine through the conserved F or W. Fields, in order: D gene, J gene, CDR3 length, clone size, V gene, CDR3 DNA, CDR3 protein. A D gene is named only where the DNA matches it firmly. Size values are once, few and many counts, or a class for expanded clones, and some rows have none.

>TRBD2|TRBJ2-3|14|-|TRBV6-1
TGTGCCAGCAGTGAGCGGGGGGCGGGAGATACGCAGTATTTT
CASSERGAGDTQYF
>TRBD2|TRBJ2-7|15|-|TRBV6-2/TRBV6-3
TGTGCCAGCAGTTCGACTAGCGGGGGAACCTACGAGCAGTACTTC
CASSSTSGGTYEQYF
>TRBD1|TRBJ1-1|13|-|TRBV7-3
TGTGCCAGCAGCGGTTCAGGGGGCACTGAAGCTTTCTTT
CASSGSGGTEAFF
>TRBD1|TRBJ1-6|13|-|TRBV11-2
TGTGCCAGCAGCCCCGACAGGGGGGAACCCCTCCACTTT
CASSPDRGEPLHF
>-|TRBJ2-7|16|-|TRBV5-8
TGTGCCAGCAGTTGGAATGCGGGGTTCTCGTCCTACGAGCAGTACTTC
CASSWNAGFSSYEQYF
>-|TRBJ2-1|15|-|TRBV10-3
TGTGCCATCAGTCTCCTTGAGAGCTCCTACAATGAGCAGTTCTTC
CAISLLESSYNEQFF
>TRBD2|TRBJ2-3|15|-|TRBV4-3
TGCGCCAGCAGCCTTACCGCCGGGGGGACAGATACGCAGTATTTT
CASSLTAGGTDTQYF
>-|TRBJ1-2|14|-|TRBV6-5
TGTGCCAGCAGGGGGCCTCCCGGAAACCATGGCTACACCTTC
CASRGPPGNHGYTF
>-|TRBJ1-2|13|once|TRBV30
TGTGCCTGGAGTGTACAAGGAGTTTTGGTTAACACCTTC
CAWSVQGVLVNTF
>-|TRBJ1-1|14|-|TRBV18
TGTGCCAGCTCACCAAGTTATCAGGGTGTTGAAGCTTTCTTT
CASSPSYQGVEAFF
>-|TRBJ2-7|13|-|TRBV4-2
TGTGCCAGCAGCCACGGCGGGGTCTACGAGCAGTACTTC
CASSHGGVYEQYF
>-|TRBJ1-1|13|-|TRBV4-3
TGCGCCAGCAGCCAAGCAGTTAACACTGAAGCTTTCTTT
CASSQAVNTEAFF
>TRBD1|TRBJ1-2|15|-|TRBV6-5
TGTGCCAGCAGTACGTCTTACAGGGGGTCGGGTGGCTACACCTTC
CASSTSYRGSGGYTF
>TRBD2|TRBJ2-3|16|-|TRBV27
TGTGCCAGCAGTTTAACTGAACGGGGGGGCCGGAATACGCAGTATTTT
CASSLTERGGRNTQYF
>-|TRBJ2-5|14|-|TRBV5-8
TGTGCCAGCAGCTTGTTGTGGGCAGGGGAGACCCAGTACTTC
CASSLLWAGETQYF
>TRBD1|TRBJ1-1|18|-|TRBV3-1/TRBV3-2
TGTGCCAGCAGCCAGGCCGGGACAGGGGGCTTAGTGAACACTGAAGCTTTCTTT
CASSQAGTGGLVNTEAFF
>-|TRBJ1-6|16|-|TRBV9
TGTGCCAGCAGCGAAGGAGGACGGAACTACGATTCACCCCTCCACTTT
CASSEGGRNYDSPLHF
>-|TRBJ1-1|14|-|TRBV5-1
TGCGCCAGCAGCTTGGAGGGGAGGGTACCTGAAGCTTTCTTT
CASSLEGRVPEAFF
>-|TRBJ2-7|13|-|TRBV27
TGTGCCAGCAGTGGGGGCACATCCTACGAGCAGTACTTC
CASSGGTSYEQYF
>-|TRBJ2-1|14|-|TRBV6-4
TGTGCCAGCAGTGACGGACTAGGGGGGGGTGAGCAGTTCTTC
CASSDGLGGGEQFF
>-|TRBJ1-3|16|once|TRBV7-9
TGTGCCAGCAGCTCCGGCCAGGGAATCGCTGGAAACACCATATATTTT
CASSSGQGIAGNTIYF
>TRBD2|TRBJ2-7|14|-|TRBV7-2
TGTGCCAGCACCCCTGCGGGGGGCTCCTACGAGCAGTACTTC
CASTPAGGSYEQYF
>TRBD1|TRBJ2-1|15|-|TRBV25-1
TGTGCCAGCAGTGAACGGACAGGGGGCTACAATGAGCAGTTCTTC
CASSERTGGYNEQFF
>TRBD2|TRBJ2-1|15|-|TRBV3-1/TRBV3-2
TGTGCCAGCAGCCCCTCGGGGGGGCCTTACAATGAGCAGTTCTTC
CASSPSGGPYNEQFF
>-|TRBJ2-7|16|-|TRBV7-2
TGTGCCAGCAGCTTAGTGGGGGGGCTAGCGACCTACGAGCAGTACTTC
CASSLVGGLATYEQYF
>-|TRBJ1-1|18|-|TRBV14
TGTGCCAGCAGCCAAGCTAGCTGGCTAGGGCGCACGAACACTGAAGCTTTCTTT
CASSQASWLGRTNTEAFF
>-|TRBJ1-2|14|-|TRBV11-2
TGTGCCAGCAGCTCTACAGGGCAGAACTATGGCTACACCTTC
CASSSTGQNYGYTF
>-|TRBJ1-1|15|-|TRBV5-1
TGCGCCAGCAGCTTGGCCGCGACAGGGAACACTGAAGCTTTCTTT
CASSLAATGNTEAFF
>-|TRBJ1-1|14|-|TRBV6-2/TRBV6-3
TGTGCCAGCGGCCGACGACAGGTCAACACTGAAGCTTTCTTT
CASGRRQVNTEAFF
>TRBD1|TRBJ1-2|15|-|TRBV5-1
TGCGCCAGCAGCTTGGGACAGGGTGGACCCTATGGCTACACCTTC
CASSLGQGGPYGYTF
>TRBD1|TRBJ2-2|16|-|TRBV5-4
TGTGCCAGCAGCCGGACAGGGGTGGGTTTCGCCGGGGAGCTGTTTTTT
CASSRTGVGFAGELFF